The entry that follows covers one TCR beta chain sequence. This receptor's antigen is unknown. No quality values exist for individual bases; no much larger clone is one base distant. At the DNA level, this CDR3 is encoded by other sequences in the same sample as well. In Seattle, one collaborating source enrolled patients while the infection was active and tracked those patients longitudinally over the course of disease. The collaborating institutions used their own protocols to collect whole blood in K2EDTA tubes. For TCRbeta analysis, collaborator samples were shipped as frozen whole blood, as isolated PBMCs, or as DNA extracted from either sample type. The data originate from a study of blood T cell repertoires in COVID-19 (dated by TCRdb to about 2020). With regard to the full study: Samples covering the acute and convalescent phases of COVID-19 were provided by collaborators in the United States, Italy and Spain. The prospective study material was composed of cDNA or gDNA derived from T cells, B-cell-depleted T cells, or PBMCs. Nearly every sample came with metadata listing a de-identified subject ID, COVID-19 status, age in years and sex. A freely available public database, intended as a resource for researchers studying the immune response to SARS-CoV-2, is where the repertoires were released. Subjects who had been exposed to COVID-19, were actively infected with it, or had recovered from it provided the deeply sampled blood TCRbeta repertoires that made up the dataset. Where available, HLA class I and class II types were obtained from metadata supplied by the sample provider rather than from assay-based typing. Samples were obtained from the ongoing ImmuneRACE study (first 160 participants) and from 1,200 or so subjects provided by 6 global collaborators. Broad study findings and their caveats: Clinical and demographic metadata were provided uncurated, with the amount varying by source and participant.

Relative to germline, V is 1 base shorter and J is 5 bases shorter, with 7 bases between their ends. The germline V gene sets CDR1 to MNHNS and CDR2 to SASEGT. From the cysteine through the phenylalanine, the CDR3 covers 13 amino acids. Just the 39-base CDR3 DNA is kept, in frame starting at base 1. TCRbeta CDR3 regions were amplified from genomic DNA using the immunoSEQ Assay, a bias-controlled multiplex PCR. In the original analysis: The number of nucleated cells in each sample was estimated from the amplification of reference gene primers within the assay. Sequence reads were collapsed and filtered to measure the absolute abundance of every unique TCRbeta CDR3 rearrangement. For each sample, productive Simpson clonality was calculated as the square root of Simpson's diversity index over productive rearrangements. This immuneACCESS table, as held by TCRdb, lists in-frame sequences with V and J called but not all clones. Of the missing ones, under half trace to an unresolved V gene in checked studies; the others have no known cause. For V, J and clone size, that table is used; D and trimming come from the DNA. This sample gives approximately 160,000 clones in total; around nine tenths of them show up just once. Less than 0.7% of the sample is held by the ten biggest clonotypes.

The clonotype originates from a man in his sixties with COVID-19, enrolled during active disease. The chain couples TRBV6-1 to TRBJ2-3, with no confident D gene call. The source material was peripheral blood. At the DNA level, the sequence is TGTGCCAGCAGTGAAGTTGCGAGAGATACGCAGTATTTT. This encodes CASSEVARDTQYF.